A single sample gave rise to the 2 T cell receptor beta chains below, sequenced in a study of naive and memory T cell subsets. Blood and skin TCR RNA was reverse transcribed with alpha and beta constant primers. In TCRdb, the 5' RACE reads were re-called with MiXCR into one record per CDR3 protein. The sample has more than 20,000 distinct CDR3 sequences; about 4.4% are singletons. Whole-blood samples were roughly 2.3 ml of peripheral blood from healthy adult volunteers. The receptors here all came from a male donor in good health.

The sample holds many counts of this clonotype. The chain employs TRBV5-6 and TRBJ2-7; the match to TRBD2 covers 11 bases. V gave up 4 bases and J gave up 3 bases; unmatched junction bases: 9. This CDR3 has 16 amino acids. From germline, CDR1 is SGHDT and CDR2 YYEEEE. The CDR3 bases are TGTGCCAGCAGCCCCACGGGGCTAGCGGGAGGCTACGAGCAGTACTTC. Translated: CASSPTGLAGGYEQYF.

This clonotype came up many times. The CDR3 sequence is CASRSHYEQYF. CDR3 nucleotides: TGTGCAAGTCGTTCCCACTACGAGCAGTACTTC. V gene TRBV12-2 combines with J gene TRBJ2-7. TRBV12-2 is a listed pseudogene. The CDR3 is 11 residues long.